This passage covers 13 T cell receptor beta chains from one sample sequenced in a study of esophageal squamous cell carcinoma under preoperative chemotherapy. Regarding time point: before preoperative PTX-NDP chemotherapy. TCRdb passed the PCR reads through MiXCR, listing each CDR3 protein once. The sample has more than 9,500 distinct CDR3 sequences; approximately 50% are singletons. This material was obtained from a patient given preoperative chemotherapy. The receptors were sampled from a human donor with esophageal squamous cell carcinoma. The donor label of this sample is uncertain.

About this clonotype itself: One end of the junction does not line up with germline, which may come from a read error. This chain joins TRBV6-5 and TRBJ2-1, with 10 bases aligning to TRBD1. CDR1 MNHEY and CDR2 SVGAGI come from the germline V gene. CDR3 length equals 15 residues. The CDR3, as DNA: TGTGCCAGCAGTTACGGACAGGGGGACCCCAAGGAGCTGTTCTTT. As protein: CASSYGQGDPKELFF.

V gene TRBV6-1 combines with J gene TRBJ2-1, with D perhaps given as TRBD1 or TRBD2 (7 bases each). V lost 2 bases to trimming and J lost 9 bases, with 29 bases between them. The V gene's germline CDR1 is MNHNS and CDR2 SASEGT. This CDR3 contains 19 residues. CDR3 amino acids: CASSERGRAGQLFPPEQFF. The CDR3 DNA reads as TGTGCCAGCAGTGAAAGGGGACGAGCGGGACAGTTATTCCCCCCTGAGCAGTTCTTC.

In its sample, this clonotype was seen a few times. The CDR3 protein is CASSSGYGGTGPGTQYF. CDR3 in DNA: TGTGCCAGCAGCTCTGGGTATGGAGGGACTGGGCCAGGGACCCAGTACTTC. The chain joins TRBV11-2 to TRBJ2-5; D perhaps matches TRBD2 (6 bases). This CDR3 is built from 17 residues. The V end lost 4 bases, the J end lost 7 bases, and 25 bases lay between the germline ends. Germline assignment: CDR1 SGHAT and CDR2 FQNNGV.

A note on this clonotype: The junction does not match germline at one end; this may be a read error. V and J are TRBV6-1 and TRBJ2-1; D tentatively fits TRBD1 or TRBD2 (5 bases each). Germline V gives CDR1 MNHNS, CDR2 SASEGT. There are 15 residues in the CDR3. The CDR3 loop is CARGDGGRDQETQYF. CDR3 coding DNA: TGTGCCAGGGGGGATGGGGGTCGTGACCAAGAGACCCAGTATTTC.

Remarks on this clonotype: Mismatch with germline at one junction end may stem from a read error. J is TRBJ2-6 and V is TRBV6-1, with TRBD1 matching 7 bases. The CDR3 consists of 13 residues. Germline CDR1 MNHNS, CDR2 SASEGT. The CDR3: CAGLAEGANVQSF. Written as DNA, the CDR3 is TGTGCCGGCCTGGCCGAGGGGGCCAACGTGCAGTCTTTC.

As regards this clonotype: At one of its ends the junction is not consistent with the germline gene, which may arise from a read error. V is TRBV6-1 and J is TRBJ2-1; possible D gene TRBD2, 6 bases. The CDR3 spans 15 residues. Germline assignment: CDR1 MNHNS and CDR2 SASEGT. This CDR3 is CAGGEGGSSKDTQYF. The CDR3 nucleotides are TGTGCCGGGGGTGAAGGAGGGAGTAGCAAAGATACGCAGTATTTC.

The chain joins TRBV7-9 to TRBJ2-5, with TRBD2 as a possible D gene (5 bases). Germline V lookup: CDR1 SEHNR, CDR2 FQNEAQ (reference sequence). This CDR3 has 16 amino acids. Trimming left V 5 bases short and J 2 bases short, with 18 bases between. The CDR3 is CASSAEEDPLQETQYF. The CDR3 coding sequence is TGTGCCAGCAGCGCGGAGGAGGATCCCCTGCAAGAGACCCAGTACTTC. The complete variable domain, with remaining parts taken from reference TRBV7-9 and TRBJ2-5, reads DTGVSQNPRHKITKRGQNVTFRCDPISEHNRLYWYRQTLGQGPEFLTYFQNEAQLEKSRLLSDRFSAERPKGSFSTLEIQRTEQGDSAMYLCASSAEEDPLQETQYFGPGTRLLVL.

The chain recombines TRBV6-1 with TRBJ2-5, with 10 bases matching TRBD2. Judging by the DNA end, TRBJ2-7 fits better; the J call may be wrong. Germline CDR1 is MNHNS and CDR2 is SASEGT. The CDR3 consists of 15 residues. The CDR3 spells CASSHTSGAPYEQYF. DNA for the CDR3: TGTGCCAGCAGTCATACTAGCGGGGCCCCCTACGAGCAGTACTTC.

Turning to this clonotype: One end of the junction is discordant with germline, which a read error may explain. The rearrangement joins TRBV12-5 to TRBJ2-3; no firm D call. Germline V CDR1 and CDR2: LGHNT, FRNRAP. The CDR3 totals 11 residues. The CDR3 DNA reads TGTGCTTTTGTAGAGATGGGGTTTCACCATTTT. The encoded protein is CAFVEMGFHHF.

Relative to its sample, this clonotype is medium-sized. DNA of the CDR3: TGTGCCAGCAGTTACTCAGGACAGGGCAAAGAGACCCAGTACTTC. Its translation: CASSYSGQGKETQYF. The J gene is TRBJ2-5, the V gene TRBV6-5; 8 bases line up with TRBD1. The CDR3 spans 15 residues. The V gene end was trimmed by 0 bases and the J gene end by 3 bases; junction bases not matched to a gene: 3. In germline, CDR1 is MNHEY, CDR2 SVGAGI.

This sequence joins TRBV7-2 and TRBJ2-3; D uncertain. V was pared by 3 bases and J by 6 bases, with 7 bases between. The CDR3 length is 12 residues. The V gene's germline CDR1 is SGHTA and CDR2 FQGNSA. The CDR3: CASSFQGDTQYF. CDR3 sequence (DNA): TGTGCCAGCAGCTTCCAAGGGGATACGCAGTATTTT.

The chain recombines TRBV6-1 with TRBJ1-1; D may be TRBD1 (6 bases). Per germline, CDR1 MNHNS and CDR2 SASEGT. The CDR3 extends over 16 amino acids. Between the trimmed V and J ends, which lost 2 bases and 1 base, there was a span of 14 bases. The chain's CDR3 is CASSERGPGANTEAFF. The CDR3 DNA reads as TGTGCCAGCAGTGAACGGGGCCCGGGGGCGAACACTGAAGCTTTCTTT.

As regards this clonotype: At one end the junction does not follow the germline gene, possibly because of a read error. The V call is TRBV6-1, the J call TRBJ2-3; tentatively, D is TRBD1 (6 bases). The length of the CDR3 is 12 residues. In germline, CDR1 is MNHNS, CDR2 SASEGT. For the CDR3, the DNA is TGTGCCAGTTTCACAGGGTTGGATACCCTGACTTTT. This sequence encodes CASFTGLDTLTF.